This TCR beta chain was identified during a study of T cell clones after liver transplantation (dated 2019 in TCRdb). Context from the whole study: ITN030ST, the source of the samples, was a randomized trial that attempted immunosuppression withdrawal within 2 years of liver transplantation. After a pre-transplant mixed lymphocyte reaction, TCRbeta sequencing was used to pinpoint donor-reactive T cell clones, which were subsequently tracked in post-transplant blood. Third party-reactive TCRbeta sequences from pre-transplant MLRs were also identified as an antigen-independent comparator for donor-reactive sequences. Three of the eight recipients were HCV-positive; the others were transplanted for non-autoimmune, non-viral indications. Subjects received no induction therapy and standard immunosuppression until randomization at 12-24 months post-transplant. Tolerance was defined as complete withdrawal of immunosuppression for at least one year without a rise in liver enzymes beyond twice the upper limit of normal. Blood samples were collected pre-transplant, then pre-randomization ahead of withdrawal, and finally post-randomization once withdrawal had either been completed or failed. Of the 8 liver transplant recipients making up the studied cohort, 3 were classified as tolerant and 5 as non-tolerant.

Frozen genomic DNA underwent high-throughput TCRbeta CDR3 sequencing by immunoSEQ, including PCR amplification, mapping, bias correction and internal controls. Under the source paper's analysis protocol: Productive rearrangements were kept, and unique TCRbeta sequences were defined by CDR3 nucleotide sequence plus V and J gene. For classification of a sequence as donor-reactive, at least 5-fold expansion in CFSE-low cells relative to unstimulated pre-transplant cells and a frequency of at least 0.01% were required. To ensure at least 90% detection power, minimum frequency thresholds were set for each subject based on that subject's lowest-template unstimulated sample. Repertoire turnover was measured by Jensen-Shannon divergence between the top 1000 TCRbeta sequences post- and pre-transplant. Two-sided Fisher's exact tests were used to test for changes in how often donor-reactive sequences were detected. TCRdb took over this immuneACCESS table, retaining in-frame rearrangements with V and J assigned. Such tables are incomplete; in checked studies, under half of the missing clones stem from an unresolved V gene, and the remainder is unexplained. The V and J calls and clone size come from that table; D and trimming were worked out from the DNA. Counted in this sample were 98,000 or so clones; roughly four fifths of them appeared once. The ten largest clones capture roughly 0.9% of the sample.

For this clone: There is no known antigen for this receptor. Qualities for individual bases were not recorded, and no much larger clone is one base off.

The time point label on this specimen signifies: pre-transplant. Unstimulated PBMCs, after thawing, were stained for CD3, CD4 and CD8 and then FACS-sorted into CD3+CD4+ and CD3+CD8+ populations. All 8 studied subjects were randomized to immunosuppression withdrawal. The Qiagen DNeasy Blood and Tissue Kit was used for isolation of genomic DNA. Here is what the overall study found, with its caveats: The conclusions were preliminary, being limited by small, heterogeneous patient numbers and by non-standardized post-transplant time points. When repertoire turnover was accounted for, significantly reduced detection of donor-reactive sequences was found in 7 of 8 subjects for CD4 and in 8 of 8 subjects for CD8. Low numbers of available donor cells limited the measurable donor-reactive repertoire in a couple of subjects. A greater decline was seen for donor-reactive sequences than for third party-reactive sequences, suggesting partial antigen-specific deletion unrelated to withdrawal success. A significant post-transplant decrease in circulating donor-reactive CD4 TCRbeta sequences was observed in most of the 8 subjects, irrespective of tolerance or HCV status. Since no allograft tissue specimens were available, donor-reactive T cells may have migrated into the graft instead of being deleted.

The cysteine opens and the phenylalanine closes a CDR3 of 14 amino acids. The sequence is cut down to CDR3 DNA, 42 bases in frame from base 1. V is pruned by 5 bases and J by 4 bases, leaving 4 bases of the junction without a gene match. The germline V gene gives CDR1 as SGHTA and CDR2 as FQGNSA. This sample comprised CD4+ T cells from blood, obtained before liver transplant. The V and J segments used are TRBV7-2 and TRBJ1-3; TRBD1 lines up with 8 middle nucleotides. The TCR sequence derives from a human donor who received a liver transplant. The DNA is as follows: TGTGCCAGCAGCATGACAGGGGCAGGAAACACCATATATTTT. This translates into CASSMTGAGNTIYF.